The source of this T cell receptor (beta chain) is a study of blood T cell repertoires in COVID-19. CDR1 and CDR2 from the germline V gene are MNHEY and SVGAGI. This CDR3 is built from 15 residues. V was clipped by 6 bases and J by 3 bases, with 12 bases between them. As originally analysed: For nucleated cells, counts were estimated from reference gene primer amplification. Assay used: immunoSEQ multiplex PCR; TCRdb lists only in-frame clones, some missing. Clone size and the V and J calls come from that table; the DNA yielded D and trimming. The sample has about 72,000 clones, 86% seen once. This chain links TRBV6-5 with TRBJ2-6; possibly TRBD1 for D (6 bases). This clonotype was obtained from a man between 25 and 39 years old with acute or convalescent COVID-19. Specimen: peripheral blood. In nucleotides, the CDR3 is TGTGCCAGCAGCAAAAACAGGGTTGGGGCCAACGTCCTGACTTTC. Translated: CASSKNRVGANVLTF.